The next 32 T cell receptor beta chains were all read from a single sample in a study of cytomegalovirus exposure and HLA in healthy donors. PCR used 60 Vbeta primers and 13 Jbeta primers. Using immunoSEQ multiplex PCR, the repertoire was profiled, and TCRdb retains in-frame clones only, with some absent. The data contain fewer than 100,000 clones, 60% to 80% of them singletons. The sequencing sample was made of PBMCs. These receptors were collected from a female donor in good health and CMV-seronegative.

The chain combines TRBV7-4 with TRBJ2-5; D is possibly TRBD2 (5 bases). The DNA matches TRBJ2-7 better at its end, which makes the J call doubtful. The CDR3 totals 15 residues. The germline CDR1 and CDR2 sequences are SGHVT and SQSDAQ. The CDR3 is CASTTPEGCSYEQYF. The CDR3 region has the DNA TGTGCCAGCACCACTCCCGAGGGCTGCTCCTACGAGCAGTACTTC.

This clone was recorded only once. The V and J genes are TRBV6-1 and TRBJ2-3, with 10 bases aligning to TRBD2. Germline values: CDR1 MNHNS, CDR2 SASEGT. The CDR3 is 16 amino acids. V lost 3 bases and J lost 2; bases outside the gene matches: 5. CDR3 sequence (DNA): TGTGCCAGCAGTGATGTAGCGGGGGGCTACACAGATACGCAGTATTTT. It encodes CASSDVAGGYTDTQYF.

The chain joins TRBV11-2 to TRBJ1-5; D uncertain. V gave up 3 bases and J gave up 7 bases, with 10 bases separating them. The CDR3 runs to 13 residues. Germline V gene lookup returns CDR1 SGHAT and CDR2 FQNNGV. The CDR3 loop reads CASSFGEGQPQHF. The CDR3, as DNA: TGTGCCAGCAGCTTTGGGGAGGGCCAGCCCCAGCATTTT. The entire variable domain, with the rest obtained from reference TRBV11-2 and TRBJ1-5, is as follows: EAGVAQSPRYKIIEKRQSVAFWCNPISGHATLYWYQQILGQGPKLLIQFQNNGVVDDSQLPKDRFSAERLKGVDSTLKIQPAKLEDSAVYLCASSFGEGQPQHFGDGTRLSIL.

V and J are TRBV27 and TRBJ1-5; TRBD1 agrees at 7 bases. V lost 7 bases, J lost 6 bases, and 12 bases stayed unmatched. The CDR3 length is 15 residues. The germline gives CDR1 MNHEY, CDR2 SMNVEV (reference sequence). The CDR3 loop is CASMRGGAPRQPQHF. The CDR3 bases are TGTGCCAGCATGAGAGGGGGCGCTCCTCGTCAGCCCCAGCATTTT.

The gene calls are TRBV6-5 and TRBJ1-1; no clear D gene. This CDR3 is 13 amino acids long. Germline CDR1 MNHEY, CDR2 SVGAGI. V was cut by 6 bases and J by 6 bases, with 14 bases left in between. CDR3 in amino acids: CASSQVPSAEAFF. CDR3 DNA sequence: TGTGCCAGCAGCCAGGTCCCATCGGCTGAAGCTTTCTTT.

The chain links TRBV10-3 to TRBJ2-1, with D tentatively TRBD1 (6 bases). Germline V gene sequence: CDR1 ENHRY, CDR2 SYGVKD. The CDR3 extends over 13 amino acids. With 3 bases removed from V and 12 bases from J, the gap between germline ends came to 15 bases. The DNA for the CDR3 is TGTGCCATCAGTGAACTGGGGGCAAGACCGCAGTTCTTC. This codes for CAISELGARPQFF.

Concerning this clone itself: Other nucleotide sequences from this sample produce the same CDR3. The V call is TRBV2, the J call TRBJ1-2, with D maybe TRBD1 (6 bases). The germline gives CDR1 SNHLY, CDR2 FYNNEI. The CDR3 is 13 amino acids. V lost 4 bases to trimming and J lost 1 base, with 7 bases between them. Written as DNA, the CDR3 is TGTGCCAGCAGTGTGGACAGTAACTATGGCTACACCTTC. Translated: CASSVDSNYGYTF.

The chain carries TRBV6-6 and TRBJ2-1, with a possible D match to TRBD1 (6 bases). CDR3 length: 16 residues. CDR1 and CDR2 from the germline V gene are MNHNY and SVGAGI (reference sequence). Trimming cost V 0 bases and J 1 base, with 10 bases left between them. CDR3 in DNA: TGTGCCAGCAGTTACTCCACAGGGAGATCCTACAATGAGCAGTTCTTC. Protein product: CASSYSTGRSYNEQFF.

The V call is TRBV2, the J call TRBJ2-5, with a tentative D call TRBD2 (5 bases). The germline gives CDR1 SNHLY, CDR2 FYNNEI. CDR3 length: 14 residues. V lost 1 base, J lost 3 bases, and 9 bases lay in between. CDR3 region: CASSEESGEETQYF. As DNA, the CDR3 is TGTGCCAGCAGTGAAGAGAGCGGCGAAGAGACCCAGTACTTC. The full variable domain, rest sourced from reference TRBV2 and TRBJ2-5, is EPEVTQTPSHQVTQMGQEVILRCVPISNHLYFYWYRQILGQKVEFLVSFYNNEISEKSEIFDDQFSVERPDGSNFTLKIRSTKLEDSAMYFCASSEESGEETQYFGPGTRLLVL.

The chain employs TRBV5-8 and TRBJ2-5, with 12 nucleotides matching TRBD2. The CDR3 has 17 amino acids. Germline lookup yields CDR1 SGHTS and CDR2 YDEGEE. The junction had 12 bases not matched to a gene; V was cut back by 4 bases and J by 5 bases. In DNA form, the CDR3 reads TGTGCCAGCAGCAGAGAGGCGACTAGCGGGAGTTCGGAGACCCAGTACTTC. Its translation: CASSREATSGSSETQYF.

In this sample, this clone turned up a few times. The chain combines TRBV25-1 with TRBJ1-6; 7 bases align to TRBD1. This CDR3 has 16 residues. Germline lookup yields CDR1 MGHDK and CDR2 SYGVNS. J was trimmed by 9 bases and V by 3 bases; bases with no gene match: 11. The DNA for the CDR3 is TGTGCCAGCAGTGAGGTGGTCTTATCAGGGGGTTCACCCCTCCACTTT. Protein product: CASSEVVLSGGSPLHF.

The chain has TRBV19 and TRBJ1-5; D gene unclear. Trimming shortened V by 1 base and J by 4 bases, and 5 bases separated the two germline ends. Germline V lookup: CDR1 LNHDA, CDR2 SQIVND (reference sequence). The CDR3 length is 13 residues. CDR3 loop: CASSIAQNQPQHF. CDR3 nucleotide sequence: TGTGCCAGTAGTATAGCGCAGAATCAGCCCCAGCATTTT.

V and J are TRBV9 and TRBJ1-1; 7 nucleotides line up with TRBD1. V lost 4 bases, J lost 1 base, and 4 bases stayed unmatched. Germline CDR1 and CDR2: SGDLS and YYNGEE. The CDR3 runs 14 residues. CDR3 nucleotides: TGTGCCAGCAGCTCGGGACAGTCGAACACTGAAGCTTTCTTT. Its translation is CASSSGQSNTEAFF.

This chain joins TRBV28 and TRBJ1-4, with 7 positions matching TRBD1. The CDR3 runs to 15 residues. V was clipped by 6 bases and J by 5 bases; unmatched bases: 9. The germline gives CDR1 MDHEN, CDR2 SYDVKM. CDR3 in DNA: TGTGCCAGCAGGACACCGGGACAGCGCAATGAAAAACTGTTTTTT. Translated, it gives CASRTPGQRNEKLFF.

The chain is built from TRBV28 and TRBJ1-5; 7 nucleotides agree with TRBD1. After removal of 6 bases from V and 3 bases from J, the junction contained 2 bases not matched to a gene. Per the germline V gene, CDR1 is MDHEN and CDR2 is SYDVKM. The CDR3 totals 13 residues. CDR3 sequence: CASRGQANQPQHF. As DNA, the CDR3 is TGTGCCAGCAGAGGACAGGCCAATCAGCCCCAGCATTTT.

The chain joins TRBV18 to TRBJ1-1, with D possibly being TRBD1 (5 bases). CDR1 and CDR2 from the germline V gene are KGHSH and LQKENI. Deletions cut 0 bases from V and 6 bases from J, with 14 bases between. The CDR3 loop spans 15 amino acids. The CDR3 loop reads CASSPPPGIVSEAFF. The CDR3 DNA follows: TGTGCCAGCTCACCACCGCCAGGGATAGTCTCTGAAGCTTTCTTT.

J is TRBJ2-7 and V is TRBV28; tentative D call: TRBD1 (6 bases). Trimming took 6 bases from V and 1 from J, leaving 13 bases between them. CDR3 size: 14 residues. Germline assignment: CDR1 MDHEN and CDR2 SYDVKM. Here the CDR3 reads CASRSQGKSYEQYF. The DNA of the CDR3 is TGTGCCAGCAGGAGCCAGGGGAAGTCCTACGAGCAGTACTTC.

This clone appeared a few times. This sequence joins TRBV7-9 and TRBJ2-1; possible D gene TRBD1, 6 bases. Germline V lookup: CDR1 SEHNR, CDR2 FQNEAQ (reference sequence). The CDR3 sequence is 17 residues long. The V end lost 5 bases, the J end lost 0 bases, and 17 bases lay between the germline ends. The CDR3 loop reads CASSPYLTGRSYNEQFF. As DNA, the CDR3 is TGTGCCAGCAGCCCTTACCTCACAGGGCGCTCCTACAATGAGCAGTTCTTC.

The chain uses TRBV19 and TRBJ1-6; TRBD1 agrees at 8 bases. Germline V gene sequence: CDR1 LNHDA, CDR2 SQIVND (reference sequence). V gave up 8 bases and J gave up 6 bases; unmatched junction bases: 21. CDR3 size: 19 residues. CDR3 DNA: TGTGCCAGTGGATACCGACGGGGGCAGGGGGCGCATGGTAATTCACCCCTCCACTTT. The encoded protein is CASGYRRGQGAHGNSPLHF.

This chain joins TRBV28 and TRBJ1-1; no definite D call. Germline V lookup: CDR1 MDHEN, CDR2 SYDVKM. V dropped 0 bases and J dropped 1 base, with 6 bases sitting between them. This CDR3 spans 14 amino acids. CDR3 region: CASSLWRANTEAFF. The CDR3 DNA reads TGTGCCAGCAGTTTATGGCGGGCGAACACTGAAGCTTTCTTT.

The chain's CDR3 is CASSLAPGQGVTDTQYF. For the CDR3, the DNA is TGTGCCAGCAGCTTAGCTCCGGGACAGGGGGTCACAGATACGCAGTATTTT. The chain joins TRBV7-2 to TRBJ2-3; 11 bases align to TRBD1. Germline CDR1 is SGHTA and CDR2 is FQGNSA. J lost 2 bases, V lost 0 bases, and 4 bases had no gene match. The CDR3 runs 17 residues.

The V gene is TRBV7-2, the J gene TRBJ1-6, with unresolved D. Trimming took off 3 bases at V and 10 bases at J, with 10 bases between the two ends. The CDR3 sequence is 13 residues long. The germline V gene encodes CDR1 SGHTA and CDR2 FQGNSA. CDR3 in DNA: TGTGCCAGCAGCTTCTCAGGTGGATCACCCCTCCACTTT. Amino acids: CASSFSGGSPLHF.

The chain uses TRBV2 and TRBJ2-1, with TRBD2 identical over 7 bases. This CDR3 spans 13 amino acids. Germline CDR1 reads SNHLY; CDR2 reads FYNNEI. The J segment lost 6 bases and the V segment lost 7 bases, leaving 6 bases of the junction unmatched. In DNA form, the CDR3 reads TGTGCCAGCATCCGGGAGGCGGGCAATGAGCAGTTCTTC. Translated, it gives CASIREAGNEQFF.

V gene TRBV19 combines with J gene TRBJ2-1; TRBD1 agrees at 7 bases. The CDR3 totals 15 residues. V shed 6 bases, J shed 0 bases, and the junction held 5 bases outside the gene matches. Germline assignment: CDR1 LNHDA and CDR2 SQIVND (reference sequence). The CDR3 here is CASRSTGSSYNEQFF. CDR3 nucleotide sequence: TGTGCCAGTAGGTCGACAGGGAGCTCCTACAATGAGCAGTTCTTC.

V and J are TRBV5-6 and TRBJ1-4; 7 positions match TRBD1. This CDR3 has 15 amino acids. CDR1 is SGHDT, CDR2 YYEEEE, per germline. V was pared by 4 bases and J by 4 bases, with 7 bases of the junction left unmatched. The CDR3 is CASSQYDRDNEKLFF. The CDR3 nucleotides are TGTGCCAGCAGCCAATACGACAGGGATAATGAAAAACTGTTTTTT.

CDR3 DNA sequence: TGTGCCAGCAGCCACGGCGGCCAGCACACTGAAGCTTTCTTT. As protein: CASSHGGQHTEAFF. The gene calls are TRBV14 and TRBJ1-1, with no clear D. The CDR3 loop spans 14 amino acids. The ends were cut back, 3 bases at V and 3 bases at J, with 11 bases in the middle. Germline V lookup: CDR1 SGHDN, CDR2 FVKESK.

The chain is built from TRBV29-1 and TRBJ2-3; D perhaps matches TRBD1 (6 bases). The CDR3 covers 15 residues. The V gene's germline CDR1 is SQVTM and CDR2 ANQGSEA. Trimming took 7 bases from V and 1 from J, leaving 18 bases between them. The CDR3 DNA is TGCAGCGCAGCCCGCGACAGGCTCGGCACAGATACGCAGTATTTT. Translation: CSAARDRLGTDTQYF.

The V and J genes are TRBV19 and TRBJ1-5; 7 nucleotides match TRBD1. Germline V gene sequence: CDR1 LNHDA, CDR2 SQIVND (reference sequence). The V gene end was trimmed by 3 bases and the J gene end by 3 bases; junction bases not matched to a gene: 8. The CDR3 loop spans 16 amino acids. This chain's CDR3 is CASSIGAGTVNQPQHF. The CDR3 DNA reads as TGTGCCAGTAGTATTGGGGCCGGGACAGTCAATCAGCCCCAGCATTTT.

The chain links TRBV6-5 to TRBJ2-7; D is undetermined. This CDR3 is 13 amino acids long. The germline V and J ends were trimmed by 6 bases and 3 bases, with 12 bases remaining between them. Germline V gives CDR1 MNHEY, CDR2 SVGAGI. This CDR3 reads CASRRERRYEQYF. CDR3 DNA: TGTGCCAGCAGAAGAGAACGCCGCTACGAGCAGTACTTC.

This clone is a singleton in its sample. V and J are TRBV19 and TRBJ1-5; D possibly corresponds to TRBD1 (5 bases). Deletions cut 7 bases from V and 2 bases from J, with 21 bases between. Per the germline V gene, CDR1 is LNHDA and CDR2 is SQIVND (reference sequence). CDR3 size: 17 residues. DNA for the CDR3: TGTGCCAGTATCCGTCGGGCGGGGGAGTGGGGCAATCAGCCCCAGCATTTT. Its translation is CASIRRAGEWGNQPQHF.

This clone came up a few times. This chain uses TRBV4-1 with TRBJ1-2; 10 bases match TRBD1. V lost 3 bases and J lost 8; bases outside the gene matches: 6. Germline CDR1 and CDR2: MGHRA and YSYEKL. The CDR3 extends over 14 amino acids. CDR3: CASSQRQGARGYTF. CDR3 coding DNA: TGCGCCAGCAGCCAGAGACAGGGGGCGCGGGGCTACACCTTC.

This clone appeared a few times. The chain employs TRBV5-4 and TRBJ1-1; D not resolved. The CDR3 runs 13 residues. Trimming left V 1 base short and J 10 bases short, with 14 bases between. In germline, CDR1 is SGHNT, CDR2 YYREEE (reference sequence). The CDR3 region is CASSLQSVRGAFF. In DNA form, the CDR3 reads TGTGCCAGCAGCTTGCAAAGCGTCCGGGGAGCTTTCTTT.